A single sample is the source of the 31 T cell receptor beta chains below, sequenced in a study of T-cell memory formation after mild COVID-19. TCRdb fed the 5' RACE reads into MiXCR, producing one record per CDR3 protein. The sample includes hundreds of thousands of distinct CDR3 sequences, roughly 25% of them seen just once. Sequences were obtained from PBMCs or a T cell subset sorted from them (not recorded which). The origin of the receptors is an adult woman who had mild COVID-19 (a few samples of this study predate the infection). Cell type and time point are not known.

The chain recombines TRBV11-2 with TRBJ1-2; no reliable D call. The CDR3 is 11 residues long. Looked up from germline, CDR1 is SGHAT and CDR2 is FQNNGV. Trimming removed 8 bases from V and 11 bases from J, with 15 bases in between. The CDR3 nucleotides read TGTGCCAGCCGGCCGATCGAGGAGTACACCTTC. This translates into CASRPIEEYTF.

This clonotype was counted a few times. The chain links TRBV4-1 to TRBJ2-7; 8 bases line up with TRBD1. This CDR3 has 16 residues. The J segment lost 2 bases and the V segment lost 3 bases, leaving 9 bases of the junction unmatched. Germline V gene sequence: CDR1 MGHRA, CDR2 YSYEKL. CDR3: CASSQGRTGSTYEQYF. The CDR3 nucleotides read TGCGCCAGCAGCCAGGGCCGGACAGGGTCAACCTACGAGCAGTACTTC.

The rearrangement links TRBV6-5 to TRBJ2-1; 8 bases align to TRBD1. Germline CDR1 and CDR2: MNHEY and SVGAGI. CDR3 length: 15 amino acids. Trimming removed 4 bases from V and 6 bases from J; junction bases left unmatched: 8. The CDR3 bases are TGTGCCAGCAGTTTGGACAGGGCCGCGATCAATGAGCAGTTCTTC. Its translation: CASSLDRAAINEQFF.

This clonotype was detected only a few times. The CDR3 loop reads CASSQDLGTPIVSGELFF. The CDR3 DNA reads TGCGCCAGCAGCCAAGATCTTGGGACGCCCATTGTGTCCGGGGAGCTGTTTTTT. The chain recombines TRBV4-1 with TRBJ2-2, with D perhaps being TRBD1 or TRBD2 (5 bases each). Deletions cut 0 bases from V and 6 bases from J, with 20 bases between. Looked up from germline, CDR1 is MGHRA and CDR2 is YSYEKL. The CDR3 length is 18 residues.

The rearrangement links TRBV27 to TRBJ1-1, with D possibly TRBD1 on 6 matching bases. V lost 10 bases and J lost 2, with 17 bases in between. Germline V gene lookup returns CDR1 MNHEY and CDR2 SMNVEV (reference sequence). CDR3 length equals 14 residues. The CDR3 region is CATKSGQINTEAFF. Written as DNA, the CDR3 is TGTGCCACCAAATCCGGACAGATAAACACTGAAGCTTTCTTT.

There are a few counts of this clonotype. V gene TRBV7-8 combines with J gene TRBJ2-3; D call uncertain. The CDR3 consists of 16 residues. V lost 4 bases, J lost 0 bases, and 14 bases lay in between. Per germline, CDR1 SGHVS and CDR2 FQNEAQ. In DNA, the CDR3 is TGTGCCAGCAGCTACCCTGCTGGGTTTAGCACAGATACGCAGTATTTT. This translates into CASSYPAGFSTDTQYF. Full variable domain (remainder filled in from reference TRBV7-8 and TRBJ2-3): GAGVSQSPRYKVAKRGQDVALRCDPISGHVSLFWYQQALGQGPEFLTYFQNEAQLDKSGLPSDRFFAERPEGSVSTLKIQRTQQEDSAVYLCASSYPAGFSTDTQYFGPGTRLTVL.

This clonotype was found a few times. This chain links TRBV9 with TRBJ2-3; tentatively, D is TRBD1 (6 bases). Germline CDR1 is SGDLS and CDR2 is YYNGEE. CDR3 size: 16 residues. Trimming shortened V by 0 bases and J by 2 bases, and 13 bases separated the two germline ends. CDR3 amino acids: CASSVDAGQNTDTQYF. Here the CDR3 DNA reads TGTGCCAGCAGCGTAGACGCCGGACAGAACACAGATACGCAGTATTTT.

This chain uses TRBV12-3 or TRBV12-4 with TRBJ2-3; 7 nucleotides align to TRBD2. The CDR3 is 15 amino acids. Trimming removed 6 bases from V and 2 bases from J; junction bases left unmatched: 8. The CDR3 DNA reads TGTGCCAGCAGCCCCCCAGCGGGGTTCACAGATACGCAGTATTTT. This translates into CASSPPAGFTDTQYF.

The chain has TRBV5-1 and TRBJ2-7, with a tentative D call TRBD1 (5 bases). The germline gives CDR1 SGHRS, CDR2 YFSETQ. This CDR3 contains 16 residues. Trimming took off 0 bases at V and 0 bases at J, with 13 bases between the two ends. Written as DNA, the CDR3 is TGCGCCAGCAGCTTGGATGCAGGGCCCTTCTCCTACGAGCAGTACTTC. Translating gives CASSLDAGPFSYEQYF. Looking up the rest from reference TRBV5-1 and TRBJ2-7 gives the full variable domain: KAGVTQTPRYLIKTRGQQVTLSCSPISGHRSVSWYQQTPGQGLQFLFEYFSETQRNKGNFPGRFSGRQFSNSRSEMNVSTLELGDSALYLCASSLDAGPFSYEQYFGPGTRLTVT.

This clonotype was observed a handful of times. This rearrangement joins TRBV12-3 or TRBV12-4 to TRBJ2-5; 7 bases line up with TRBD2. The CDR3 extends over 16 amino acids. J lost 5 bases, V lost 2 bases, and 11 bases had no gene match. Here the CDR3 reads CASSLWVAGRDETQYF. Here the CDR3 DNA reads TGTGCCAGCAGTTTATGGGTAGCGGGCAGAGATGAGACCCAGTACTTC.

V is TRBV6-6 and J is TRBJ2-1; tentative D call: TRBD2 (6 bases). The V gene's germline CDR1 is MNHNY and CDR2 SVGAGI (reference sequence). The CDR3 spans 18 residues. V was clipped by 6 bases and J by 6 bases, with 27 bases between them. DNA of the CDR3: TGTGCCAGCAGCTTACTATTCTCCGGGACTGACACTTCCAATGAGCAGTTCTTC. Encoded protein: CASSLLFSGTDTSNEQFF.

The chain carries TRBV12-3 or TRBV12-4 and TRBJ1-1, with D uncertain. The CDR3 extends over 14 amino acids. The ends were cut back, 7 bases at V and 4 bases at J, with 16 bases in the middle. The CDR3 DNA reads TGTGCCAGCAATTTTCAGGTAAAGGGCACTGAAGCTTTCTTT. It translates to CASNFQVKGTEAFF.

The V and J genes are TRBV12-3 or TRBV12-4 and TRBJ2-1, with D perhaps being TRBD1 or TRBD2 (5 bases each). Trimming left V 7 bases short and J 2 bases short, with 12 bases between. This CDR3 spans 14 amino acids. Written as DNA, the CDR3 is TGTGCCAGCACCATCCGGGACGCCTACAATGAGCAGTTCTTC. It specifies CASTIRDAYNEQFF.

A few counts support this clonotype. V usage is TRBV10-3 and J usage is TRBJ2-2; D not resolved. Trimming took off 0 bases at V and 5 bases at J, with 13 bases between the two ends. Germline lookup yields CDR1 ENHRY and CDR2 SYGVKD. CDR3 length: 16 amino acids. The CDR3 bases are TGTGCCATCAGTGAGTCGGCCCAATTGAGGACCGGGGAGCTGTTTTTT. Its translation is CAISESAQLRTGELFF.

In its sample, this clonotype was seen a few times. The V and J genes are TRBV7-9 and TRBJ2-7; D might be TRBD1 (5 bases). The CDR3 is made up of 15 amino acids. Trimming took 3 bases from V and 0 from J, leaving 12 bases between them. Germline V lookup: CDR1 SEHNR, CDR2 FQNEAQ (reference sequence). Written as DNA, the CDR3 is TGTGCCAGCAGCTTGGGGCCCCCCTTCTCCTACGAGCAGTACTTC. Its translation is CASSLGPPFSYEQYF.

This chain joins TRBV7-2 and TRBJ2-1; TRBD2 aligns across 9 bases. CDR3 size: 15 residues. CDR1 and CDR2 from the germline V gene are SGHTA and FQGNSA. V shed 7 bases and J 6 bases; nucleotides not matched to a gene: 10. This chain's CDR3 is CASTVTSGYLNEQFF. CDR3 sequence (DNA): TGTGCCAGCACCGTGACTAGCGGATACCTCAATGAGCAGTTCTTC.

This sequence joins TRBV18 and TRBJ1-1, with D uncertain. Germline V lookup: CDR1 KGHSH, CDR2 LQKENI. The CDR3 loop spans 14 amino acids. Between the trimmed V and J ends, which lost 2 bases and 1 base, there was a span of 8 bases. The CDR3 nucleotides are TGTGCCAGCTCACCAGTCGGATGGAACACTGAAGCTTTCTTT. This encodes CASSPVGWNTEAFF.

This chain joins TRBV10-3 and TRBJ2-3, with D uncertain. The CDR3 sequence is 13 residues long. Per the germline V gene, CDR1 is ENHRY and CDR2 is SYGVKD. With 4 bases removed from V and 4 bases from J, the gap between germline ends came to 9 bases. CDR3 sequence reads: CAISVGRADTQYF. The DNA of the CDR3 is TGTGCCATCAGTGTAGGTAGAGCAGATACGCAGTATTTT.

CDR3 DNA: TGTGCCAGCAGCCCCCCCGTTGGAACATACCAAGAGACCCAGTACTTC. Its translation: CASSPPVGTYQETQYF. The rearrangement uses TRBV7-2 and TRBJ2-5; D unresolved. The CDR3 is 16 residues long. Germline lookup yields CDR1 SGHTA and CDR2 FQGNSA. The V end was cut by 5 bases, the J end by 0 bases, with 16 bases between.

CDR3 region: CASSQENRQPRDKYEQYF. For the CDR3, the DNA is TGTGCCAGCAGCCAAGAAAATAGGCAGCCCAGGGATAAATACGAGCAGTACTTC. The chain uses TRBV14 and TRBJ2-7; TRBD1 is a possible D gene (5 bases). Germline CDR1 is SGHDN and CDR2 is FVKESK. The CDR3 length is 18 residues. Trimming removed 0 bases from V and 4 bases from J, with 22 bases in between.

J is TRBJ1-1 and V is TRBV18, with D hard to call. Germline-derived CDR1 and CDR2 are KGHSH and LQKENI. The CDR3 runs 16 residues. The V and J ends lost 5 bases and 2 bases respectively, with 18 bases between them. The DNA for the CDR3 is TGTGCCAGCTCATTACAGCGATCCCTAAGAAACACTGAAGCTTTCTTT. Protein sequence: CASSLQRSLRNTEAFF.

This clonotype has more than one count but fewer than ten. CDR3 nucleotide sequence: TGTGCCAGCAGTTCCGGTGCCCGCCGGGACACTGAAGCTTTCTTT. It specifies CASSSGARRDTEAFF. The V call is TRBV12-3 or TRBV12-4, the J call TRBJ1-1; D not resolved. With 4 bases removed from V and 3 bases from J, the gap between germline ends came to 15 bases. This CDR3 is built from 15 residues.

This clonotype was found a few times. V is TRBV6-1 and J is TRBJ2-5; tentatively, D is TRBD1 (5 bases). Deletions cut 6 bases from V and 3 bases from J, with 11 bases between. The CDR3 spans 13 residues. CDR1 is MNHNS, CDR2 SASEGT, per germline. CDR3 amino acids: CASRRQPKETQYF. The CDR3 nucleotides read TGTGCCAGCAGGCGACAGCCGAAAGAGACCCAGTACTTC.

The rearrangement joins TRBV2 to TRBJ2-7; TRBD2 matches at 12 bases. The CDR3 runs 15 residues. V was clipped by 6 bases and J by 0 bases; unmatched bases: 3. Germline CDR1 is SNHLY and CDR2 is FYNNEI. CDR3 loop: CASRETSGSSYEQYF. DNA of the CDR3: TGTGCCAGCAGAGAGACTAGCGGGAGCTCCTACGAGCAGTACTTC.

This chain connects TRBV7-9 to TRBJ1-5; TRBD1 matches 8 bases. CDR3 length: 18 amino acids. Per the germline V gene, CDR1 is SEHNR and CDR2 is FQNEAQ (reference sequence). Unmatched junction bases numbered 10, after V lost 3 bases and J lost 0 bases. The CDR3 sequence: CASSFGATGVYSNQPQHF. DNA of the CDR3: TGTGCCAGCAGCTTCGGGGCGACAGGGGTGTATAGCAATCAGCCCCAGCATTTT.

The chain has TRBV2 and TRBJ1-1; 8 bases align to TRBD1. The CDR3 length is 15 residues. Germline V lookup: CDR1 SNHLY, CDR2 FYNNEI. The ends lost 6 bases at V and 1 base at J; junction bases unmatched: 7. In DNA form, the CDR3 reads TGTGCCAGCAGCGACCAGGGGGCTACGAACACTGAAGCTTTCTTT. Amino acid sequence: CASSDQGATNTEAFF.

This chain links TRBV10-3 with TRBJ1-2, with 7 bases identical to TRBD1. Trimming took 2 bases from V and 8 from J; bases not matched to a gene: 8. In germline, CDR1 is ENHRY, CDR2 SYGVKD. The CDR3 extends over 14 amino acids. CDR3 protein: CAISETGQLAGYTF. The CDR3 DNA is TGTGCCATCAGTGAGACGGGACAGCTAGCGGGCTACACCTTC.

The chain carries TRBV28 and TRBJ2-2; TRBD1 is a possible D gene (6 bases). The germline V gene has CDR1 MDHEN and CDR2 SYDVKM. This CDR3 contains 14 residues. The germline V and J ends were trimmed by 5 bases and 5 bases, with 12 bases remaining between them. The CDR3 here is CASSQGFGTGELFF. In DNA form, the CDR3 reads TGTGCCAGCAGTCAGGGGTTTGGGACCGGGGAGCTGTTTTTT.

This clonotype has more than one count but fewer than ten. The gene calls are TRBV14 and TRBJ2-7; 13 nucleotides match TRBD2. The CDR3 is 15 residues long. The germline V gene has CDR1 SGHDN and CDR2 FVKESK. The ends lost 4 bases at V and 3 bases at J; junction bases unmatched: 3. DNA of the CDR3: TGTGCCAGCAGCCGGACTAGCGGGGGATTCTACGAGCAGTACTTC. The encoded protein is CASSRTSGGFYEQYF.

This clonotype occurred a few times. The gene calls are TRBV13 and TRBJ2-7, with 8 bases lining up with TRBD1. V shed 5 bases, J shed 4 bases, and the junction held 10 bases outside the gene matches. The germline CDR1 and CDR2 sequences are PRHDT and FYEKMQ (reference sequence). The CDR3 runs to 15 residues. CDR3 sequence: CASSPDRGRSYEQYF. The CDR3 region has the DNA TGTGCCAGCAGCCCAGACAGGGGCCGATCTTACGAGCAGTACTTC.

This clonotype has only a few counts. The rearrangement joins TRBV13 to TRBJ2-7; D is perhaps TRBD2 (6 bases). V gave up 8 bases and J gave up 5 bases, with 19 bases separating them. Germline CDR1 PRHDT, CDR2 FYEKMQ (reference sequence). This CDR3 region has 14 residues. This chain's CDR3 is CASSFGTRYDEQYF. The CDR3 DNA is TGTGCCAGCTCCTTCGGGACTCGTTATGACGAGCAGTACTTC.